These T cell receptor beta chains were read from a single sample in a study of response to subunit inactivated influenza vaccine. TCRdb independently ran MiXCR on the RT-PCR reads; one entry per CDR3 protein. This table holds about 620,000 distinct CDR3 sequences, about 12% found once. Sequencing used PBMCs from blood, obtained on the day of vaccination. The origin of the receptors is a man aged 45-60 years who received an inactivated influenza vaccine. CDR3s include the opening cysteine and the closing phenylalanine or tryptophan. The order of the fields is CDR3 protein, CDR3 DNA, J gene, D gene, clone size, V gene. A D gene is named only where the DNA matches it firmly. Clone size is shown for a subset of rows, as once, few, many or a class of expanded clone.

CASSANMVLAGGPGNEQFF	TGTGCCAGCAGCGCCAACATGGTTCTAGCGGGAGGGCCGGGGAATGAGCAGTTCTTC	TRBJ2-1	TRBD2	NA	TRBV11-1
CASSPYWGLAGEEQYF	TGTGCCAGCTCACCGTACTGGGGACTAGCAGGGGAGGAGCAGTACTTC	TRBJ2-7	TRBD2	NA	TRBV18
CASRQQAGADTQYF	TGTGCCAGCAGACAACAGGCTGGAGCAGATACGCAGTATTTT	TRBJ2-3	NA	few	TRBV12-3/TRBV12-4
CASSPAHLTGSHYEQYF	TGTGCCAGCAGTCCCGCTCACCTGACAGGGTCCCACTACGAGCAGTACTTC	TRBJ2-7	TRBD1	many	TRBV12-3/TRBV12-4
CACRRQGSVEQYF	TGTGCCTGCAGACGACAGGGTTCGGTCGAGCAGTACTTC	TRBJ2-7	TRBD1	NA	TRBV27
CASRGGTGRYEQYF	TGTGCCAGCAGGGGGGGGACAGGGCGGTACGAGCAGTACTTC	TRBJ2-7	TRBD1	NA	TRBV6-1
CASSFLAGRAFDEQFF	TGTGCCAGCAGTTTTCTGGCCGGGAGGGCTTTCGATGAGCAGTTCTTC	TRBJ2-1	TRBD2	many	TRBV12-3/TRBV12-4
CSARNRLTPYEQYF	TGCAGTGCTAGAAACAGGTTAACCCCCTACGAGCAGTACTTC	TRBJ2-7	NA	NA	TRBV20-1
CSARGSGRVTDTQYF	TGCAGTGCTAGGGGGAGCGGGAGGGTCACAGATACGCAGTATTTT	TRBJ2-3	TRBD2	few	TRBV20-1
CASSPKMNEQFF	TGTGCCAGCTCACCCAAGATGAATGAGCAGTTCTTC	TRBJ2-1	NA	NA	TRBV18
CASRRLVGSNYGYTF	TGTGCCAGCAGGCGTCTCGTCGGGTCTAACTATGGCTACACCTTC	TRBJ1-2	NA	few	TRBV6-1
CASRLGESSYNEQFF	TGTGCCAGCAGGCTTGGTGAGAGCTCCTACAATGAGCAGTTCTTC	TRBJ2-1	NA	few	TRBV6-1
CAWSVRTGVSSYNEQFF	TGTGCCTGGAGTGTACGGACAGGCGTGAGCTCCTACAATGAGCAGTTCTTC	TRBJ2-1	TRBD1	NA	TRBV30
CATSRDSGNADTQYF	TGTGCCACCAGCAGAGATTCAGGGAACGCAGATACGCAGTATTTT	TRBJ2-3	NA	NA	TRBV15
CASSPQFGGEQYF	TGTGCCAGCAGCCCTCAATTTGGGGGCGAGCAGTACTTC	TRBJ2-7	NA	NA	TRBV7-9
CSARVGSGRDTDTQYF	TGCAGTGCTAGAGTTGGTAGCGGGAGGGACACAGATACGCAGTATTTT	TRBJ2-3	TRBD2	few	TRBV20-1
CATSRDRSSDTQYF	TGTGCCACCAGCAGAGATCGCTCATCAGATACGCAGTATTTT	TRBJ2-3	NA	few	TRBV15
CASSRRGRETQYF	TGTGCCAGCAGTAGGCGGGGGAGAGAGACCCAGTACTTC	TRBJ2-5	TRBD2	many	TRBV12-3/TRBV12-4
CSARDWGGRAGDTQYF	TGCAGTGCTAGAGACTGGGGCGGGAGGGCTGGAGATACGCAGTATTTT	TRBJ2-3	TRBD2	many	TRBV20-1
CASSLANSGTGELFF	TGTGCCAGCAGCTTGGCGAATAGCGGGACCGGGGAGCTGTTTTTT	TRBJ2-2	TRBD2	many	TRBV5-6
CASSTVDNEQFF	TGTGCCAGCAGCACCGTCGACAATGAGCAGTTCTTC	TRBJ2-1	NA	few	TRBV12-3/TRBV12-4
CASSLDHESSYNEQFF	TGTGCCAGCAGCTTAGACCACGAGAGCTCCTACAATGAGCAGTTCTTC	TRBJ2-1	NA	few	TRBV7-9
CSARGQLNTEAFF	TGCAGTGCTAGAGGTCAACTGAACACTGAAGCTTTCTTT	TRBJ1-1	NA	many	TRBV20-1
CASSYRPDTQYF	TGTGCCAGCAGTTACCGGCCAGATACGCAGTATTTT	TRBJ2-3	NA	NA	TRBV6-2/TRBV6-3
CASSLGGGGQQETQYF	TGTGCCAGCAGCTTAGGGGGCGGGGGACAGCAAGAGACCCAGTACTTC	TRBJ2-5	NA	NA	TRBV7-9
CASSLVGGSAKNIQYF	TGTGCCAGCAGCTTAGTGGGGGGCTCAGCCAAAAACATTCAGTACTTC	TRBJ2-4	NA	NA	TRBV11-2
CASRSSSWAKNIQYF	TGTGCCAGCAGGTCAAGCTCCTGGGCCAAAAACATTCAGTACTTC	TRBJ2-4	NA	few	TRBV12-3/TRBV12-4
CASSLRDSFNEQFF	TGCGCCAGCAGCCTCCGGGACAGCTTTAATGAGCAGTTCTTC	TRBJ2-1	TRBD1	few	TRBV4-3
CASSQGTLHTQYF	TGTGCCAGCAGCCAAGGTACACTACATACGCAGTATTTT	TRBJ2-3	NA	few	TRBV3-1
CATEGMGNQPQHF	TGTGCCACTGAGGGGATGGGGAATCAGCCCCAGCATTTT	TRBJ1-5	NA	NA	TRBV7-9
CASSSRAEAFF	TGTGCCAGCTCATCCAGGGCTGAAGCTTTCTTT	TRBJ1-1	NA	NA	TRBV18
CASTGRGGQETQYF	TGTGCCAGCACGGGGAGGGGGGGCCAAGAGACCCAGTACTTC	TRBJ2-5	NA	few	TRBV12-3/TRBV12-4
CASSPSKRGTGEQYF	TGTGCCAGCAGCCCGTCAAAAAGAGGGACGGGGGAGCAGTATTTT	TRBJ2-3	NA	few	TRBV3-1
CASSAGSETQYF	TGTGCCAGCAGCGCAGGGTCAGAGACCCAGTACTTC	TRBJ2-5	NA	NA	TRBV7-9
CASSEWGQGHYNEQFF	TGTGCCAGCAGTGAATGGGGACAGGGCCATTACAATGAGCAGTTCTTC	TRBJ2-1	TRBD1	few	TRBV2
CATSDIAGADGETQYF	TGTGCCACCAGTGATATAGCCGGGGCCGACGGGGAGACCCAGTACTTC	TRBJ2-5	NA	medium-sized	TRBV24-1
CASSLGLGGQYF	TGTGCCAGCAGCTTGGGGTTGGGGGGGCAGTACTTC	TRBJ2-7	NA	few	TRBV5-6
CASSQSGTGTYEQYF	TGCGCCAGCAGCCAGTCCGGGACGGGGACCTACGAGCAGTACTTC	TRBJ2-7	NA	NA	TRBV4-3
CASSLDSDNEQFF	TGTGCCAGCAGCTTGGACAGCGACAATGAGCAGTTCTTC	TRBJ2-1	NA	NA	TRBV11-2
CATSDSDRGRDTGELFF	TGTGCCACCAGTGACAGCGACAGGGGGCGCGACACCGGGGAGCTGTTTTTT	TRBJ2-2	TRBD1	NA	TRBV24-1
CASSQDLRTTYEQYF	TGTGCCAGCAGCCAAGATTTAAGGACTACCTACGAGCAGTACTTC	TRBJ2-7	NA	NA	TRBV4-2
CASSPGTRETDTEAFF	TGCGCCAGCAGTCCGGGGACCAGGGAAACTGACACTGAAGCTTTCTTT	TRBJ1-1	NA	NA	TRBV10-2
CASSLRQQPRYQESQYF	TGCGCCAGCAGCTTGCGGCAGCAGCCAAGGTACCAAGAGTCCCAGTACTTC	TRBJ2-5	NA	NA	TRBV5-1
CASRRPDTNTGELFF	TGTGCCAGCAGACGACCGGACACGAACACCGGGGAGCTGTTTTTT	TRBJ2-2	NA	many	TRBV11-2
CASSPLGTGGWTEAFF	TGTGCCAGCAGCCCACTGGGGACAGGGGGTTGGACTGAAGCTTTCTTT	TRBJ1-1	TRBD1	NA	TRBV7-6
CASSWLAGGSTDTQYF	TGTGCCAGCAGCTGGTTAGCGGGCGGCAGCACAGATACGCAGTATTTT	TRBJ2-3	TRBD2	NA	TRBV5-5
CSAPKGGSTDTQYF	TGCAGTGCCCCCAAAGGAGGGAGCACAGATACGCAGTATTTT	TRBJ2-3	NA	NA	TRBV20-1
CASSPQGTPFYEQYF	TGTGCCAGCAGCCCACAGGGGACCCCCTTCTACGAGCAGTACTTC	TRBJ2-7	TRBD1	few	TRBV6-1
CSARGASGILETQYF	TGCAGTGCTAGGGGTGCTAGCGGGATCTTGGAGACCCAGTACTTC	TRBJ2-5	TRBD2	many	TRBV20-1
CSARAGQGFYGYTF	TGCAGTGCTAGAGCCGGGCAGGGTTTCTATGGCTACACCTTC	TRBJ1-2	NA	few	TRBV20-1
CASLRDRVGNEQFF	TGCGCCAGCCTCCGGGACAGGGTCGGCAATGAGCAGTTCTTC	TRBJ2-1	TRBD1	NA	TRBV5-1